This TCR beta chain emerged from a study of shared clonotypes between healthy human individuals. CDR3 size: 16 residues. Germline-derived CDR1 and CDR2 are SGHVS and FNYEAQ. The V end lost 5 bases, the J end lost 2 bases, and 15 bases lay between the germline ends. Sorted subsets were amplified in replicate PCRs using about 200 ng DNA, some 31,000 T cell genomes. The assay was immunoSEQ multiplex PCR, and TCRdb's table has in-frame clones only and misses some. The top ten hold less than 40% of the sample, which has about 690,000 clones, roughly 87% seen once. This sequence was found in a man younger than 35 in good health. Some clones in this sample may be carry-over from other donors' samples. The sequenced sample consisted of memory CD8+ T cells from PBMCs. Subset meaning: CD45RO+ cells pooled with CCR7-negative TemRA cells. The chain couples TRBV7-6 to TRBJ2-2; D unclear. CDR3 loop: CASSRPPNSNTGELFF. DNA of the CDR3: TGTGCCAGCAGCCGACCCCCCAACAGTAACACCGGGGAGCTGTTTTTT.